This T cell receptor (beta chain) emerged from a study of blood T cells in healthy people across ages. The authors ran a second PCR of roughly 6 to 11 cycles using a sample-barcoded 5' primer and a J-beta primer mix. TCRdb processed the 5' RACE reads anew with MiXCR; each CDR3 protein has one entry. The sample lists fewer than 800,000 distinct CDR3 sequences, 45% to 50% occurring once. Of note for this clonotype: The antigen remains undetermined.

The germline V gene has CDR1 SGHRS and CDR2 YFSETQ. Trimming left V 4 bases short and J 7 bases short, with 12 bases between. The CDR3 sequence is 14 residues long. General observations from the study: Comparison with aged donors showed that long-lived donors had more naive CD4+ cells and higher diversity.

V gene TRBV5-1 combines with J gene TRBJ1-6; weak D call: TRBD1 (6 bases). The source material was blood. The TCR sequence derives from a woman aged 55-69 years in good health. CDR3 sequence: CASSPQGHNSPLHF. CDR3 DNA sequence: TGCGCCAGCAGCCCTCAGGGGCACAATTCACCCCTCCACTTT.